This TCR beta chain was found in a study of shared clonotypes between healthy human individuals. Notes on the study in general: Clonotype sharing among donors was expected to depend on sequencing depth. Estimated clonotype richness was generally higher in naive than memory subsets. Unshared clonotypes carried lower generation probabilities than those common to all four donors.

The donors were adults (healthy and HIV-negative) with no recent acute infections or vaccinations. This clone was picked up one time. Its cognate antigen is unknown. J gave up 5 bases and V 6 bases, and 8 bases lay outside the gene matches. The CDR3 contains 15 residues. CDR1 and CDR2 (germline): SNHLY, FYNNEI. Sequencing used immunoSEQ multiplex PCR; TCRdb keeps in-frame clones, though not all of them. The data show a few hundred thousand clones, 90% to 97% seen once. Sequencing was performed on memory CD8+ T cells sorted from blood. Subset here: CD45RO+ cells pooled with CCR7-negative TemRA cells. The source is a man aged 30-40 years in good health. The V and J genes are TRBV2 and TRBJ2-2; 8 bases align to TRBD1. CDR3 region: CASSPVTGGTGELFF. The CDR3 region has the DNA TGTGCCAGCAGCCCAGTTACAGGGGGAACCGGGGAGCTGTTTTTT.